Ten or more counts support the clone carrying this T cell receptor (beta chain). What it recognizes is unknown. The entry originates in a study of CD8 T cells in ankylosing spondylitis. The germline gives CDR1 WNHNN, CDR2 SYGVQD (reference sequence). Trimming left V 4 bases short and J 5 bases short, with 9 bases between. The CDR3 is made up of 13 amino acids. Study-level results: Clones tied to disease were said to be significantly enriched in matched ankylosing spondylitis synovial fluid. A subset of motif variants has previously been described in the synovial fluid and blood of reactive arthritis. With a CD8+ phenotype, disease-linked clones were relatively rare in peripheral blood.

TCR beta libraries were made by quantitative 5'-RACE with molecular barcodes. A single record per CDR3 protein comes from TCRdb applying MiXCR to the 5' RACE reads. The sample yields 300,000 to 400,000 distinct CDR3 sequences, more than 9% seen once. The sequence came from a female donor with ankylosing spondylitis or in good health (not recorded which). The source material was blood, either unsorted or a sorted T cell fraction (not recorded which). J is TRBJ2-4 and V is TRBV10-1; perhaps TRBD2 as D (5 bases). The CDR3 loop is CASSGPAENIQYF. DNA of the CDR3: TGCGCCAGCAGTGGGCCAGCGGAAAACATTCAGTACTTC.